This entry features one T cell receptor beta chain sequence. This sample is drawn from a study of cytomegalovirus exposure and HLA in healthy donors. In the PCR, 60 Vbeta and 13 Jbeta primers were used. TCRdb keeps only in-frame clones here, not all; method: immunoSEQ multiplex PCR. The data contain about 200,000 clones, 65% to 85% of them singletons. This clonotype originated in a man over 45 in good health and CMV-seronegative. The sequenced sample consisted of PBMCs.

CDR3 coding DNA: TGTGCCAGCGGTATAGGGGGCACAGATACGCAGTATTTT. Its translation: CASGIGGTDTQYF. This chain joins TRBV7-3 and TRBJ2-3, with a tentative D call TRBD1 (5 bases). This CDR3 is 13 amino acids long. The germline gives CDR1 SGHTA, CDR2 FQGTGA. The ends were cut back, 8 bases at V and 1 base at J, with 10 bases in the middle.